This passage covers 30 T cell receptor beta chains from one sample sequenced in a study of CD8+ T cells in alopecia areata. cDNA serving as the sequencing template came from extracted, reverse transcribed RNA. This table comes from immunoSEQ multiplex PCR, and its TCRdb copy is limited to in-frame clones, with some not included. This sample has roughly 230,000 clones, with around 43% found just once. The treatment: oral pan-JAK inhibitor, 5-10 mg twice daily. This specimen consisted of CD4+ T cells sorted from blood, obtained at approximately week 37, from a patient treated with tofacitinib. These receptors all come from a human donor with alopecia areata.

This clone was recorded a few times. The chain recombines TRBV27 with TRBJ2-2; D is ambiguous. The CDR3 runs to 14 residues. V shed 2 bases and J shed 1 base, with 5 bases lying between them. Germline V gene lookup returns CDR1 MNHEY and CDR2 SMNVEV (reference sequence). CDR3 region: CASSLTLNTGELFF. CDR3 DNA: TGTGCCAGCAGTTTAACTCTGAACACCGGGGAGCTGTTTTTT.

This clone appeared a few times. V gene TRBV7-2 combines with J gene TRBJ2-1; tentatively, D is TRBD2 (5 bases). This CDR3 comprises 13 residues. V gave up 0 bases and J gave up 7 bases, with 7 bases separating them. Germline V lookup: CDR1 SGHTA, CDR2 FQGNSA. The CDR3 DNA reads TGTGCCAGCAGCTTAGCCGGGGTGAATGAGCAGTTCTTC. Translation gives CASSLAGVNEQFF.

The chain employs TRBV30 and TRBJ2-3, with 8 bases identical to TRBD1. The CDR3 runs 14 residues. The germline gives CDR1 GTSNPN, CDR2 SVGIG (reference sequence). With 3 bases clipped from V and 4 bases from J, the junction kept 6 bases outside the gene matches. Written as DNA, the CDR3 is TGTGCCTGGAGCAGGGGGCGCCCACCAGATACGCAGTATTTT. Its protein product is CAWSRGRPPDTQYF.

J is TRBJ2-7 and V is TRBV14, with TRBD2 matching over 11 bases. This CDR3 comprises 16 residues. Per germline, CDR1 SGHDN and CDR2 FVKESK. Germline trimming cut 0 bases from V and 3 bases from J; bases unmatched to any gene: 4. CDR3 residues: CASSQDSGRAYYEQYF. The CDR3 DNA sequence: TGTGCCAGCAGCCAAGATAGCGGGAGGGCCTACTACGAGCAGTACTTC.

This clone was found a few times. This chain uses TRBV7-2 with TRBJ2-1; D may match TRBD1 or TRBD2 (5 bases each). The CDR3 has 16 amino acids. Germline-derived CDR1 and CDR2 are SGHTA and FQGNSA. V was clipped by 5 bases and J by 4 bases, with 18 bases between them. The DNA for the CDR3 is TGTGCCAGCAGCCCCGAGGACAAGGGCGGGTACAATGAGCAGTTCTTC. It encodes CASSPEDKGGYNEQFF.

The V gene is TRBV9, the J gene TRBJ1-5, with TRBD1 as a possible D gene (5 bases). The CDR3 runs 14 residues. Trimming pared 4 bases from V and 7 bases from J, leaving 15 bases between. Germline V lookup: CDR1 SGDLS, CDR2 YYNGEE. For the CDR3, the DNA is TGTGCCAGCAGCTCAGAGGGGTTGGCCCAGCCCCAGCATTTT. This encodes CASSSEGLAQPQHF.

Remarks on this clone: Other DNA sequences from this sample encode an identical CDR3 as well. This chain joins TRBV19 and TRBJ2-2; D not resolved. V was clipped by 5 bases and J by 3 bases, with 13 bases between them. The CDR3 has 15 residues. CDR1 LNHDA and CDR2 SQIVND come from the germline V gene (reference sequence). The CDR3 DNA reads as TGTGCCAGTAGTGGTTCGACCGATTACACCGGGGAGCTGTTTTTT. Translated, it gives CASSGSTDYTGELFF.

The rearrangement links TRBV14 to TRBJ2-3, with TRBD2 matching 10 bases. Unmatched junction bases numbered 10, after V lost 4 bases and J lost 6 bases. The CDR3 length is 16 residues. Germline V CDR1 and CDR2: SGHDN, FVKESK. The CDR3 loop is CASSLGLAELSDTQYF. The CDR3 DNA is TGTGCCAGCAGCCTCGGACTAGCGGAGCTGTCGGATACGCAGTATTTT.

This chain connects TRBV14 to TRBJ1-1, with D maybe TRBD1 (5 bases). V shed 5 bases and J shed 1 base, with 8 bases lying between them. The germline V gene encodes CDR1 SGHDN and CDR2 FVKESK. This CDR3 region has 13 residues. The CDR3 region is CASSVTENTEAFF. In DNA, the CDR3 is TGTGCCAGCAGCGTGACAGAGAACACTGAAGCTTTCTTT.

The table lists this clone with a count of one. V and J are TRBV30 and TRBJ1-1; 7 nucleotides line up with TRBD1. Germline lookup yields CDR1 GTSNPN and CDR2 SVGIG (reference sequence). The trim removed 6 bases at V and 0 bases at J, leaving 7 bases unmatched. The CDR3 consists of 14 residues. The CDR3 loop is CACDQGQLNTEAFF. The CDR3 nucleotides read TGTGCCTGTGATCAGGGACAGTTGAACACTGAAGCTTTCTTT.

The table lists this clone with a count of one. The chain couples TRBV20-1 to TRBJ2-5; tentatively, D is TRBD1 (6 bases). CDR1 is DFQATT and CDR2 is SNEGSKA in the germline V gene (reference sequence). This CDR3 comprises 10 residues. V gave up 5 bases and J gave up 11 bases, with 12 bases separating them. The CDR3 here is CSAPQGSQYF. The CDR3 region has the DNA TGCAGTGCTCCCCAGGGGTCTCAGTACTTC.

The V call is TRBV30, the J call TRBJ2-7, with D tentatively TRBD2 (5 bases). The germline V gene has CDR1 GTSNPN and CDR2 SVGIG (reference sequence). Trimming pared 8 bases from V and 4 bases from J, leaving 12 bases between. The CDR3 totals 11 residues. Here the CDR3 DNA reads TGTGCCGGAAAGACGGGATACGAGCAGTACTTC. It encodes CAGKTGYEQYF.

The V and J genes are TRBV9 and TRBJ1-1; D possibly corresponds to TRBD1 (6 bases). Germline CDR1 and CDR2: SGDLS and YYNGEE. Trimming left V 1 base short and J 3 bases short, with 10 bases between. This CDR3 has 14 amino acids. CDR3 sequence (DNA): TGTGCCAGCAGCGTAATGGGGGCTGACACTGAAGCTTTCTTT. Translating it yields CASSVMGADTEAFF.

The rearrangement uses TRBV15 and TRBJ1-5; no clear D. This CDR3 has 12 residues. V was shortened by 0 bases and J by 5 bases, with 2 bases between the two germline ends. Germline V CDR1 and CDR2: LNHNV, YYDKDF (reference sequence). The CDR3 region is CATSRDYQPQHF. CDR3 DNA: TGTGCCACCAGCAGAGACTATCAGCCCCAGCATTTT. Variable domain in full (rest from reference TRBV15 and TRBJ1-5): DAMVIQNPRYQVTQFGKPVTLSCSQTLNHNVMYWYQQKSSQAPKLLFHYYDKDFNNEADTPDNFQSRRPNTSFCFLDIRSPGLGDTAMYLCATSRDYQPQHFGDGTRLSIL.

The chain joins TRBV7-2 to TRBJ2-1, with 10 nucleotides matching TRBD2. Trimming cost V 1 base and J 3 bases; bases outside gene matches: 3. This CDR3 region has 16 residues. Germline V gene data show CDR1 as SGHTA and CDR2 as FQGNSA. CDR3 DNA sequence: TGTGCCAGCAGCTTAGGACGGACTAGCGGCTACAATGAGCAGTTCTTC. Amino acid sequence: CASSLGRTSGYNEQFF. The full variable domain, its missing parts supplied by reference TRBV7-2 and TRBJ2-1, is GAGVSQSPSNKVTEKGKDVELRCDPISGHTALYWYRQSLGQGLEFLIYFQGNSAPDKSGLPSDRFSAERTGGSVSTLTIQRTQQEDSAVYLCASSLGRTSGYNEQFFGPGTRLTVL.

The V and J genes are TRBV9 and TRBJ2-7, with 13 bases identical to TRBD2. V lost 4 bases, J lost 2 bases, and 6 bases stayed unmatched. This CDR3 region has 16 residues. CDR1 and CDR2 (germline): SGDLS, YYNGEE. The CDR3 bases are TGTGCCAGCAGCCCGCGGGGGACTAGCGGGGCCTACGAGCAGTACTTC. Translated, it gives CASSPRGTSGAYEQYF.

The chain has TRBV23-1 and TRBJ1-5; D call uncertain. TRBV23-1 is an open reading frame, and its role is uncertain. The CDR3 loop spans 17 amino acids. V was cut by 3 bases and J by 8 bases, with 23 bases left in between. The DNA for the CDR3 is TGCGCCAGCAGTCATTCTATTTGGGCCCTCAACGGGGAGCCCCAGCATTTT. As protein: CASSHSIWALNGEPQHF.

CDR3 sequence reads: CASSVEGVIPADTQYF. The CDR3 DNA reads as TGTGCCAGCAGCGTAGAAGGGGTCATACCGGCAGATACGCAGTATTTT. The chain combines TRBV9 with TRBJ2-3, with TRBD1 as a possible D gene (5 bases). This CDR3 has 16 amino acids. V shed 0 bases and J shed 4 bases, with 15 bases lying between them. Germline CDR1 reads SGDLS; CDR2 reads YYNGEE.

CDR3 in amino acids: CSVTSTGLEAFF. The DNA for the CDR3 is TGCAGCGTTACCAGTACAGGACTTGAAGCTTTCTTT. The chain has TRBV29-1 and TRBJ1-1, with D possibly matching TRBD1 (5 bases). The germline CDR1 and CDR2 sequences are SQVTM and ANQGSEA. The CDR3 contains 12 residues. The ends were cut back, 5 bases at V and 7 bases at J, with 14 bases in the middle.

This chain uses TRBV9 with TRBJ1-2; D not certain. Trimming pared 4 bases from V and 2 bases from J, leaving 9 bases between. The CDR3 has 13 amino acids. Germline assignment: CDR1 SGDLS and CDR2 YYNGEE. The DNA of the CDR3 is TGTGCCAGCAGCATACGATCAAACTATGGCTACACCTTC. Its protein is CASSIRSNYGYTF. The variable domain in full, completed from reference TRBV9 and TRBJ1-2, reads DSGVTQTPKHLITATGQRVTLRCSPRSGDLSVYWYQQSLDQGLQFLIQYYNGEERAKGNILERFSAQQFPDLHSELNLSSLELGDSALYFCASSIRSNYGYTFGSGTRLTVV.

J is TRBJ2-3 and V is TRBV6-5, with D perhaps TRBD1 (6 bases). The CDR3 spans 13 residues. Looked up from germline, CDR1 is MNHEY and CDR2 is SVGAGI. Between the trimmed V and J ends, which lost 6 bases and 4 bases, there was a span of 11 bases. CDR3 nucleotide sequence: TGTGCCAGCAGAGTGGACAGTGCAGATACGCAGTATTTT. This sequence encodes CASRVDSADTQYF.

This clone was detected only once. The gene calls are TRBV5-6 and TRBJ2-5; either TRBD1 or TRBD2 may fit D (6 bases each). Trimming removed 6 bases at V and 5 bases at J, with 20 bases between. The CDR3 length is 15 residues. CDR1 SGHDT and CDR2 YYEEEE come from the germline V gene. CDR3 in DNA: TGTGCCAGCACCTGGAGGGGGAAAACTTGGGAGACCCAGTACTTC. It translates to CASTWRGKTWETQYF.

V and J are TRBV7-2 and TRBJ2-7; 9 nucleotides agree with TRBD2. The CDR3 runs to 15 residues. CDR1 and CDR2 from the germline V gene are SGHTA and FQGNSA. With 5 bases clipped from V and 2 bases from J, the junction kept 7 bases outside the gene matches. As DNA, the CDR3 is TGTGCCAGCAGCCCAACAGCGGGGGGAACCTACGAGCAGTACTTC. Translation gives CASSPTAGGTYEQYF. Variable domain in full (rest from reference TRBV7-2 and TRBJ2-7): GAGVSQSPSNKVTEKGKDVELRCDPISGHTALYWYRQSLGQGLEFLIYFQGNSAPDKSGLPSDRFSAERTGGSVSTLTIQRTQQEDSAVYLCASSPTAGGTYEQYFGPGTRLTVT.

A few counts support this clone. The chain recombines TRBV15 with TRBJ2-4; 9 positions agree with TRBD1. Germline assignment: CDR1 LNHNV and CDR2 YYDKDF (reference sequence). V dropped 1 base and J dropped 7; count of bases not matched to a gene: 5. The CDR3 loop spans 15 amino acids. The CDR3 sequence is CATSRGGTGTNIQYF. The CDR3 DNA reads TGTGCCACCAGCAGAGGGGGGACAGGGACCAACATTCAGTACTTC.

A remark on this clone: This same CDR3 is encoded by further DNA sequences in the sample. The chain couples TRBV5-1 to TRBJ2-5, with TRBD2 matching over 9 bases. Trimming took 4 bases from V and 2 from J; bases not matched to a gene: 3. CDR3 size: 14 residues. The germline CDR1 and CDR2 sequences are SGHRS and YFSETQ. The DNA of the CDR3 is TGCGCCAGCAGCGTGACTAGCGGACAAGAGACCCAGTACTTC. This codes for CASSVTSGQETQYF.

The V and J genes are TRBV25-1 and TRBJ2-3; D not certain. V shed 7 bases and J shed 1 base, with 9 bases lying between them. The CDR3 spans 13 residues. Germline V CDR1 and CDR2: MGHDK, SYGVNS. Here the CDR3 reads CASTLHGTDTQYF. The DNA of the CDR3 is TGTGCCAGCACCCTCCATGGCACAGATACGCAGTATTTT.

The chain joins TRBV29-1 to TRBJ1-2, with D hard to call. The CDR3 sequence is 13 residues long. Trimming stripped 7 bases from V and 6 bases from J, with 18 bases between. CDR1 is SQVTM, CDR2 ANQGSEA, per germline. Here the CDR3 DNA reads TGCAGCGCTGATCCCGGCCAAGCCAATGGCTACACCTTC. It encodes CSADPGQANGYTF.

This clone was found once. CDR3 bases: TGCGCCAGCAGCCTCGTTGCAACTAATGAAAAACTGTTTTTT. Amino acid sequence: CASSLVATNEKLFF. The chain links TRBV4-1 to TRBJ1-4, with D uncertain. The V end lost 4 bases, the J end lost 0 bases, and 6 bases lay between the germline ends. Germline CDR1 MGHRA, CDR2 YSYEKL. The CDR3 extends over 14 amino acids.

This clone came up a few times. This chain uses TRBV28 with TRBJ2-3; TRBD2 agrees at 10 bases. This CDR3 spans 16 amino acids. V lost 5 bases to trimming and J lost 2 bases; unmatched junction nucleotides: 7. Per the germline V gene, CDR1 is MDHEN and CDR2 is SYDVKM. In DNA, the CDR3 is TGTGCCAGCAGTATCTGGACTAGCGGATCCACAGATACGCAGTATTTT. Translating it yields CASSIWTSGSTDTQYF. Using reference TRBV28 and TRBJ2-3 for the parts outside the CDR3, the full variable domain is DVKVTQSSRYLVKRTGEKVFLECVQDMDHENMFWYRQDPGLGLRLIYFSYDVKMKEKGDIPEGYSVSREKKERFSLILESASTNQTSMYLCASSIWTSGSTDTQYFGPGTRLTVL.

V gene TRBV18 combines with J gene TRBJ2-2; TRBD2 agrees at 9 bases. The CDR3 length is 16 residues. V trimming: 1 base; J trimming: 6 bases; junction bases outside the gene matches: 6. Germline loops: CDR1 KGHSH, CDR2 LQKENI. The DNA for the CDR3 is TGTGCCAGCTCACCACGATTGACTAGCGGAGCCGGGGAGCTGTTTTTT. Amino acids: CASSPRLTSGAGELFF.